The 15 T cell receptor beta chains below were found in one sample sequenced in a study of neurological immune-mediated disorders. TCRdb reprocessed the 5' RACE reads with MiXCR, giving one entry per CDR3 protein. This sample yields about 45,000 distinct CDR3 sequences, of which about 14% are seen a single time; about an eighth belongs to the top ten. Time point here: longitudinal time-point 3. Sequencing was done on a sample of PBMCs. These receptors all come from a man aged 25-45 years in good health.

This clonotype was counted at least ten times. The chain uses TRBV3-1 and TRBJ2-5, with 10 nucleotides matching TRBD2. Germline-derived CDR1 and CDR2 are LGHDT and YNNKEL (reference sequence). The trim removed 1 base at V and 1 base at J, leaving 3 bases unmatched. The CDR3 extends over 16 amino acids. The CDR3 DNA reads as TGTGCCAGCAGCCAAGCACTAGCGGGGCTCCAAGAGACCCAGTACTTC. Translated, it gives CASSQALAGLQETQYF.

This clonotype came up many times. The V gene is TRBV5-6, the J gene TRBJ2-7; D may correspond to TRBD1 or TRBD2 (5 bases each). This CDR3 has 13 amino acids. CDR1 is SGHDT and CDR2 is YYEEEE in the germline V gene. V was shortened by 4 bases and J by 2 bases, with 10 bases between the two germline ends. The CDR3 loop reads CASSQSGPYEQYF. The DNA for the CDR3 is TGTGCCAGCAGCCAGTCGGGGCCCTACGAGCAGTACTTC.

This clonotype was counted ten times or more. The V and J genes are TRBV18 and TRBJ1-5, with D perhaps matching TRBD1 (5 bases). V was clipped by 2 bases and J by 4 bases, with 6 bases between them. The CDR3 length is 13 residues. CDR1 KGHSH and CDR2 LQKENI come from the germline V gene. As DNA, the CDR3 is TGTGCCAGCTCACCAGAGGGGAATCAGCCCCAGCATTTT. It translates to CASSPEGNQPQHF.

The table lists this clonotype with many counts. The chain employs TRBV7-3 and TRBJ1-2, with 9 bases that match TRBD1. V shed 1 base and J 8 bases; nucleotides not matched to a gene: 5. This CDR3 comprises 14 residues. In germline, CDR1 is SGHTA, CDR2 FQGTGA. CDR3 bases: TGTGCCAGCAGCTTAAGAGGGACAGGGCACGGCTACACCTTC. Residues: CASSLRGTGHGYTF.

A note on this clonotype: Since a much larger clone is just one base distant, this may be a read error. This chain links TRBV25-1 with TRBJ1-5; D is unclear. Trimming cost V 3 bases and J 10 bases, with 13 bases left between them. Germline V lookup: CDR1 MGHDK, CDR2 SYGVNS. This CDR3 has 13 residues. The CDR3 nucleotides are TGTGCCAGCAGTGATGCGGGGAGGAAACCCCAGCATTTT. Residues: CASSDAGRKPQHF.

In its sample, this clonotype was seen many times. This chain connects TRBV30 to TRBJ2-3; D perhaps matches TRBD2 (5 bases). CDR1 and CDR2 from the germline V gene are GTSNPN and SVGIG (reference sequence). This CDR3 contains 12 residues. V lost 5 bases and J lost 6, with 12 bases in between. This CDR3 is CAWGSVADTQYF. In nucleotides, the CDR3 is TGTGCCTGGGGGAGCGTGGCGGATACGCAGTATTTT. The entire variable domain, with the rest obtained from reference TRBV30 and TRBJ2-3, is as follows: SQTIHQWPATLVQPVGSPLSLECTVEGTSNPNLYWYRQAAGRGLQLLFYSVGIGQISSEVPQNLSASRPQDRQFILSSKKLLLSDSGFYLCAWGSVADTQYFGPGTRLTVL.

This clonotype was picked up many times. The chain links TRBV7-2 to TRBJ2-1, with a possible D match to TRBD2 (7 bases). V was trimmed by 0 bases and J by 5 bases, leaving 14 bases between them. Per the germline V gene, CDR1 is SGHTA and CDR2 is FQGNSA. This CDR3 is 16 amino acids long. CDR3: CASSLAGGGGDNEQFF. CDR3 sequence (DNA): TGTGCCAGCAGCTTAGCGGGAGGGGGAGGCGACAATGAGCAGTTCTTC.

This clonotype was recorded at least ten times. This chain's CDR3 is CASSAGDITDTQYF. As DNA, the CDR3 is TGTGCCAGCAGTGCAGGGGACATCACAGATACGCAGTATTTT. The rearrangement joins TRBV2 to TRBJ2-3, with D perhaps matching TRBD1 (6 bases). The CDR3 covers 14 residues. The germline V gene encodes CDR1 SNHLY and CDR2 FYNNEI. Trimming cost V 4 bases and J 2 bases, with 10 bases left between them.

This clonotype was counted many times. J is TRBJ2-5 and V is TRBV20-1; the match to TRBD1 covers 9 bases. Germline-derived CDR1 and CDR2 are DFQATT and SNEGSKA (reference sequence). Unmatched junction bases numbered 8, after V lost 4 bases and J lost 5 bases. The CDR3 covers 14 residues. The CDR3 DNA reads as TGCAGTGCTACGGGGGACAGGGTGGGGGAGACCCAGTACTTC. It codes for CSATGDRVGETQYF.

This clonotype came up many times. This chain uses TRBV7-6 with TRBJ2-7, with a possible D match to TRBD2 (6 bases). The ends were cut back, 0 bases at V and 2 bases at J, with 8 bases in the middle. The CDR3 runs to 14 residues. The germline gives CDR1 SGHVS, CDR2 FNYEAQ. The DNA for the CDR3 is TGTGCCAGCAGCTTAGCAGCGGGCCCCTACGAGCAGTACTTC. Its translation is CASSLAAGPYEQYF.

In this sample, this clonotype turned up many times. The chain is built from TRBV29-1 and TRBJ2-7; 7 positions match TRBD1. The CDR3 is 13 residues long. V shed 6 bases, J shed 4 bases, and the junction held 9 bases outside the gene matches. CDR1 is SQVTM, CDR2 ANQGSEA, per germline. CDR3 in amino acids: CSVTGTENYEQYF. CDR3 nucleotide sequence: TGCAGCGTCACCGGGACAGAAAATTACGAGCAGTACTTC.

This clonotype was seen only a few times. CDR3 loop: CASSLQIGGATGNTEAFF. The CDR3 DNA sequence: TGCGCCAGCAGCTTACAGATTGGAGGGGCGACAGGGAACACTGAAGCTTTCTTT. This rearrangement joins TRBV5-1 to TRBJ1-1, with TRBD1 as a possible D gene (6 bases). Germline V gene data show CDR1 as SGHRS and CDR2 as YFSETQ. The CDR3 loop spans 18 amino acids. V lost 2 bases to trimming and J lost 1 base, with 21 bases between them.

The gene calls are TRBV24-1 and TRBJ2-3, with TRBD2 matching over 8 bases. This CDR3 has 15 amino acids. CDR1 and CDR2 from the germline V gene are KGHDR and SFDVKD. The ends lost 10 bases at V and 4 bases at J; junction bases unmatched: 12. CDR3 amino acids: CATSKETAGADTQYF. CDR3 DNA sequence: TGTGCCACTAGTAAAGAGACAGCGGGAGCAGATACGCAGTATTTT.

This clonotype was observed at least ten times. The chain is built from TRBV5-1 and TRBJ2-5; 10 bases agree with TRBD2. The CDR3 runs 17 residues. Per the germline V gene, CDR1 is SGHRS and CDR2 is YFSETQ. V gave up 0 bases and J gave up 4 bases; unmatched junction bases: 9. CDR3 DNA: TGCGCCAGCAGCTTGGGTCCAAGCGGGAGGGTTGGAGAGACCCAGTACTTC. Amino acid sequence: CASSLGPSGRVGETQYF.

The V and J genes are TRBV29-1 and TRBJ2-5; 8 bases agree with TRBD1. V lost 7 bases to trimming and J lost 3 bases; unmatched junction nucleotides: 7. This CDR3 is 13 amino acids long. Germline lookup yields CDR1 SQVTM and CDR2 ANQGSEA. In DNA, the CDR3 is TGCAGCGCTCTGGGACAGGTGGAAGAGACCCAGTACTTC. Its protein product is CSALGQVEETQYF. Drawing the rest from reference TRBV29-1 and TRBJ2-5, the complete variable domain is SAVISQKPSRDICQRGTSLTIQCQVDSQVTMMFWYRQQPGQSLTLIATANQGSEATYESGFVIDKFPISRPNLTFSTLTVSNMSPEDSSIYLCSALGQVEETQYFGPGTRLLVL.